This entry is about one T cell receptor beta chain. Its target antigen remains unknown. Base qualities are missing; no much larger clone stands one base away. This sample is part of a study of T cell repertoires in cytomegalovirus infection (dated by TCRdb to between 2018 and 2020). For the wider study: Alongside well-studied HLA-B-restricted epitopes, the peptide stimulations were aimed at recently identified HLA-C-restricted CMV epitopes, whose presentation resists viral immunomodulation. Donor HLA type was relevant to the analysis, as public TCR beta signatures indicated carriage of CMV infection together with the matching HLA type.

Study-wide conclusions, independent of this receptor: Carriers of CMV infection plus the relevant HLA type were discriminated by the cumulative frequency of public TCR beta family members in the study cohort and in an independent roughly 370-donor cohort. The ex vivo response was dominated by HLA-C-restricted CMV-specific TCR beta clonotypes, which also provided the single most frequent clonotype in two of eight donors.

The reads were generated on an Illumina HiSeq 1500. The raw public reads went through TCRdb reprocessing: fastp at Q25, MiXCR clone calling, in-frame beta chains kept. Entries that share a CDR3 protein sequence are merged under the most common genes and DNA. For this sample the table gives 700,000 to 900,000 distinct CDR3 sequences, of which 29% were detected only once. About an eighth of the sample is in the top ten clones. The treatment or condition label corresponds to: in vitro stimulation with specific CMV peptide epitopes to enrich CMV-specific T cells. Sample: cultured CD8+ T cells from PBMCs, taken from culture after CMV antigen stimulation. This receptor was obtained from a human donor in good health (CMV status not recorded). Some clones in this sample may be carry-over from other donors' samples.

The CDR3 sequence is CASSQEDLTDTQYF. The bases read TGTGCCAGCAGCCAAGAGGACCTCACGGATACGCAGTATTTT. The V and J genes are TRBV14 and TRBJ2-3; the D segment cannot be called with confidence. Spanning cysteine to phenylalanine, the CDR3 consists of 14 amino acids. The only DNA kept is the CDR3, 42 bases in frame from the first base. CDR1 and CDR2 are read off the germline V gene as SGHDN and FVKESK. V is pared back by 0 bases and J by 6 bases, with 10 bases lying between the germline termini.